These T cell receptor beta chains were read from a single sample in a study of cytomegalovirus exposure and HLA in healthy donors. Using immunoSEQ multiplex PCR, the repertoire was profiled, and TCRdb retains in-frame clones only, with some absent. Here the sample spans 200,000 to 250,000 clones, approximately 82% being singletons. Sample: PBMCs. Every receptor here comes from a woman aged 40-49 years in good health and CMV-seronegative. CDR3s include the opening cysteine and the closing phenylalanine or tryptophan. Fields, in order: V gene, D gene, clone size, J gene, CDR3 DNA, CDR3 protein. The D gene is left open where the match is weak. Only part of the rows carry a size: once, few, many, or a class if the clone is expanded.

>TRBV27|.|.|TRBJ2-7
TGTGCCAGCAGTCCATTTCGGGGCTACGAGCAGTACTTC
CASSPFRGYEQYF
>TRBV6-4|TRBD2|.|TRBJ2-2
TGTGCCAGCAGTGTGACTAGCGGGGGGAACACCGGGGAGCTGTTTTTT
CASSVTSGGNTGELFF
>TRBV11-2|TRBD1|.|TRBJ1-4
TGTGCCAGCAGCTTTTTTATAGGGGGCGAAAAACTGTTTTTT
CASSFFIGGEKLFF
>TRBV30|.|.|TRBJ2-3
TGTGCCTGGGACAGCCAACAGGGAGATACGCAGTATTTT
CAWDSQQGDTQYF
>TRBV30|.|few|TRBJ2-4
TGTGCCTGGAGTGTACAGACAGGGAGGAACATTCAGTACTTC
CAWSVQTGRNIQYF
>TRBV4-2|TRBD2|.|TRBJ2-3
TGTGCCAGCAGCCAAGATCACCGGGGGGGCGGGGAAGATACGCAGTATTTT
CASSQDHRGGGEDTQYF
>TRBV6-1|.|.|TRBJ1-2
TGTGCCAGCAGTGGAGGGTTCTATGGCTACACCTTC
CASSGGFYGYTF
>TRBV2|TRBD2|.|TRBJ2-3
TGTGCCAGCTGGGGGGGAGGGGAAGGCACAGATACGCAGTATTTT
CASWGGGEGTDTQYF
>TRBV27|TRBD1|.|TRBJ1-5
TGTGCCAGCAGTTCCATAGGGACAGGGGGCAATCAGCCCCAGCATTTT
CASSSIGTGGNQPQHF
>TRBV10-3|TRBD1|.|TRBJ1-1
TGTGCCATCAGTAAAGGACAGGGGAACACTGAAGCTTTCTTT
CAISKGQGNTEAFF
>TRBV7-6|.|.|TRBJ2-2
TGTGCCAGCAGCTTAGTCGAGGTCCGAGGCACCGGGGAGCTGTTTTTT
CASSLVEVRGTGELFF
>TRBV28|TRBD1|.|TRBJ1-2
TGTGCCAGCAGTTTGACAGGGGGAGACTATGGCTACACCTTC
CASSLTGGDYGYTF
>TRBV28|TRBD1|.|TRBJ1-5
TGTGCCGTAGAAAACAGGGGATCATATAGCAATCAGCCCCAGCATTTT
CAVENRGSYSNQPQHF
>TRBV14|TRBD1|.|TRBJ1-2
TGTGCCAGCAGCCAAGATCTGCGACAGGGGGCGCGGGGCTACACCTTC
CASSQDLRQGARGYTF
>TRBV25-1|TRBD1|.|TRBJ1-6
TGTGCCACCTCAGGGACAGTGAATAATTCACCCCTCCACTTT
CATSGTVNNSPLHF
>TRBV10-1|TRBD1|many|TRBJ2-1
TGCGCCAGCAGTGATTACGGGACAGCCTCCTACAATGAGCAGTTCTTC
CASSDYGTASYNEQFF
>TRBV2|TRBD1|.|TRBJ1-6
TGTGCCAGCAGTAGGACAGGGGGCCTTATTTCCCACCGTTCACCCCTCCACTTT
CASSRTGGLISHRSPLHF
>TRBV19|.|.|TRBJ1-1
TGTGCCAGTAGTATAAGACTAGGGAGTAGGACTGAAGCTTTCTTT
CASSIRLGSRTEAFF
>TRBV29-1|.|.|TRBJ2-1
TGCAGCGCGAAGAGGGGGTCTGGGGCCAATGAGCAGTTCTTC
CSAKRGSGANEQFF
>TRBV9|.|once|TRBJ1-5
TGTGCCAGCAGCGTAGGGGGAGTGAGCAATCAGCCCCAGCATTTT
CASSVGGVSNQPQHF
>TRBV27|.|.|TRBJ2-1
TGTGCCAGCAGCTGGGCCAGGGCGGAGAATGAGCAGTTCTTC
CASSWARAENEQFF
>TRBV5-6|TRBD2|.|TRBJ2-1
TGTGCCAGCAGCCCGGGCGGGGGGCCCTTCTACAATGAGCAGTTCTTC
CASSPGGGPFYNEQFF
>TRBV27|.|.|TRBJ1-5
TGTGCCAGCAGTTTATTCGGGGGGCGTCGGAGCAATCAGCCCCAGCATTTT
CASSLFGGRRSNQPQHF
>TRBV6-1|.|.|TRBJ2-7
TGTGCCAGCACGCTAGACGCCTACGAGCAGTACTTC
CASTLDAYEQYF
>TRBV30|.|many|TRBJ2-3
TGTGCCTGGAAGGGGGCAGATACGCAGTATTTT
CAWKGADTQYF
>TRBV19|.|.|TRBJ2-7
TGTGCCAGTAGTACGGGACTTGAGCAGTACTTC
CASSTGLEQYF
>TRBV5-4|TRBD2|.|TRBJ2-3
TGTGCCAGCAGCTTGGTGCGGGGGGACACAGATACGCAGTATTTT
CASSLVRGDTDTQYF
>TRBV6-6|.|.|TRBJ2-7
TGTGCCAGCAGCGAGGGGGGGGATCGGCAGTACTTC
CASSEGGDRQYF
>TRBV5-1|.|.|TRBJ2-2
TGCGCCAGCAGCGTACAGCCAGGGAACACCGGGGAGCTGTTTTTT
CASSVQPGNTGELFF
>TRBV2|TRBD1|.|TRBJ1-1
TGTGCCAGCGGGGCCGAGGGACAGCGGAACACTGAAGCTTTCTTT
CASGAEGQRNTEAFF
>TRBV19|.|.|TRBJ1-2
TGTGCCAGTAGTAGAGGGAAGGCGGATGGCTACACCTTC
CASSRGKADGYTF
>TRBV19|.|once|TRBJ2-3
TGTGCCAGTAGTATATACGGAGATACGCAGTATTTT
CASSIYGDTQYF
>TRBV13|.|.|TRBJ1-2
TGTGCCAGCAGCCTAACCAGGGGTGCGGATGGCTACACCTTC
CASSLTRGADGYTF
>TRBV19|TRBD1|.|TRBJ2-7
TGTGCCAGTACCCCCGGGACAGGGGGTCACGAGCAGTACTTC
CASTPGTGGHEQYF
>TRBV6-5|.|.|TRBJ1-2
TGTGCCAGCAGTTACTACGGGGAGGACTATGGCTACACCTTC
CASSYYGEDYGYTF
>TRBV6-5|.|.|TRBJ1-6
TGTGCCAGCAGTTTCATCTCCCGGGGTACAAATTCACCCCTCCACTTT
CASSFISRGTNSPLHF
>TRBV5-1|TRBD2|.|TRBJ2-7
TGCGCCAGCAGCGGGAGCGGGGGGTTCTACGAGCAGTACTTC
CASSGSGGFYEQYF
>TRBV9|.|.|TRBJ1-1
TGTGCCAGCAGCCCGGGGGTGAACACTGAAGCTTTCTTT
CASSPGVNTEAFF
>TRBV10-3|.|few|TRBJ2-6
TGTGCCATCACCGGGGACTCTGGGGCCAACGTCCTGACTTTC
CAITGDSGANVLTF
>TRBV7-6|.|few|TRBJ1-1
TGTGCCAGCAGCCTCTGGGCGAACACTGAAGCTTTCTTT
CASSLWANTEAFF
>TRBV27|.|.|TRBJ1-2
TGTGCCAGCAGATCCCCCAGCGCGGGCAGCTATGGCTACACCTTC
CASRSPSAGSYGYTF
>TRBV19|.|.|TRBJ2-2
TGTGCCAGTAGTCTCAACGACCCTCGGGACACCGGGGAGCTGTTTTTT
CASSLNDPRDTGELFF
>TRBV7-9|.|once|TRBJ2-1
TGTTCCAGCGATCAAACAGAAAAGGAGCAGTTCTTC
CSSDQTEKEQFF
>TRBV4-1|TRBD2|few|TRBJ2-3
TGCGCCAGCAGCCAAGAGGGACTAGCGGGGAGCACAGATACGCAGTATTTT
CASSQEGLAGSTDTQYF
>TRBV28|.|.|TRBJ1-1
TGTGCCAGCACCTTGAGCGGCAGGGGACGTCGCACTGAAGCTTTCTTT
CASTLSGRGRRTEAFF
>TRBV29-1|.|.|TRBJ1-4
TGCAGCGTCCAATCCGAACCAGGGACTAATGAAAAACTGTTTTTT
CSVQSEPGTNEKLFF
>TRBV2|TRBD1|.|TRBJ1-6
TGTGCCAGCAGCGAACAGGGGGCGATTGGAAATTCACCCCTCCACTTT
CASSEQGAIGNSPLHF
>TRBV29-1|.|.|TRBJ1-1
TGCAGCGTTGACAGTTATAACACTGAAGCTTTCTTT
CSVDSYNTEAFF
>TRBV5-4|TRBD1|.|TRBJ2-1
TGTGCCAGCAGCACCGACAGGGGGTTAAATGAGCAGTTCTTC
CASSTDRGLNEQFF
>TRBV11-2|.|.|TRBJ2-7
TGTGCCAGCAGCTCCCGGGCAGGCGGGGAGCAGTACTTC
CASSSRAGGEQYF
>TRBV5-5|TRBD1|.|TRBJ2-2
TGTGCCAGCAGCCCCCTGACAGGGTCGAGCACCGGGGAGCTGTTTTTT
CASSPLTGSSTGELFF
>TRBV6-1|.|.|TRBJ2-5
TGTGCCAGCAGCGAGACCCGGGGGCAGTACTTC
CASSETRGQYF
>TRBV4-1|TRBD2|.|TRBJ2-3
TGCGCCAGCAGCCACCGGGGGGGGAACACAGATACGCAGTATTTT
CASSHRGGNTDTQYF
>TRBV10-3|.|once|TRBJ2-2
TGTGCCATCAGTGAGTATGGAGGAAACACCGGGGAGCTGTTTTTT
CAISEYGGNTGELFF
>TRBV5-1|TRBD1|.|TRBJ1-6
TGCGCCAGCAGCTTGGGGACAGGGAATAATTCACCCCTCCACTTT
CASSLGTGNNSPLHF
>TRBV28|.|.|TRBJ1-1
TGTGCCAGCAGTTCCCACAGTGGCCAGAACACTGAAGCTTTCTTT
CASSSHSGQNTEAFF
>TRBV4-2|.|.|TRBJ2-7
TGTGCCAGCAGCCAAGATCGAAAGGGATGGAGGGAGCAGTACTTC
CASSQDRKGWREQYF
>TRBV10-3|TRBD1|.|TRBJ2-6
TGTGCCATCAGTGCGGGGTGGACAGGGGGGCCCGAAGAGTCTGGGGCCAACGTCCTGACTTTC
CAISAGWTGGPEESGANVLTF
>TRBV5-1|TRBD1|few|TRBJ1-3
TGCGCCAGCAGCCGGACAGGCTCTGGAAACACCATATATTTT
CASSRTGSGNTIYF
>TRBV5-5|.|.|TRBJ1-2
TGTGCCAGCAGCTTGGCCTTGTCTACTAACTATGGCTACACCTTC
CASSLALSTNYGYTF